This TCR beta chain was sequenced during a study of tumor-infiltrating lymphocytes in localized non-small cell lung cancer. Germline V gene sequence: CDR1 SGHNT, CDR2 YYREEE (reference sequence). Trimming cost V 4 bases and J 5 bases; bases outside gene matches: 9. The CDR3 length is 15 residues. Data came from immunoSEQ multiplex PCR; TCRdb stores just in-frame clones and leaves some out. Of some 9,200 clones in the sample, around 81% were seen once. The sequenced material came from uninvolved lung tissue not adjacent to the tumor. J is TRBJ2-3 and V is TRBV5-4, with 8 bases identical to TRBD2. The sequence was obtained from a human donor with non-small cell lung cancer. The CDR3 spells CASSRPTGGVDTQYF. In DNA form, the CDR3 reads TGTGCCAGCAGCCGTCCTACGGGAGGGGTAGATACGCAGTATTTT.